This section outlines one T cell receptor beta chain sequence together with its context. Profiled with immunoSEQ multiplex PCR; TCRdb holds only in-frame clones, not every one. The sample holds about 340,000 clones, over 70% seen once. This CDR3 comprises 14 residues. Germline values: CDR1 SGDLS, CDR2 YYNGEE. V was clipped by 0 bases and J by 1 base, with 7 bases between them. The sample belongs to a study of blood T cell repertoires in COVID-19. Study information: PBMCs, B-cell-depleted T cells, or T cells provided the cDNA or gDNA that made up the material.

The V call is TRBV9, the J call TRBJ1-1; D remains unclear. The receptor was isolated from a man aged 25 to 40 with active or convalescent COVID-19. The sequencing sample was made of peripheral blood. The CDR3 sequence is CASSVVQENTEAFF. In nucleotides, the CDR3 is TGTGCCAGCAGCGTAGTTCAGGAGAACACTGAAGCTTTCTTT.